This T cell receptor (beta chain) comes out of a study of blood T cell repertoires in COVID-19. CDR1 and CDR2 (germline): MNHNS, SASEGT. The CDR3 totals 15 residues. Trimming stripped 0 bases from V and 6 bases from J, with 15 bases between. Per the authors' pipeline: Scientists estimated how many nucleated cells there were by amplifying reference gene primers. Generated by immunoSEQ multiplex PCR, the TCRdb table keeps only in-frame clones and is missing some. The V and J calls and clone size are taken from that table; D and trimming were inferred from the DNA. The repertoire holds about 180,000 clones, with about 88% as singletons.

Sequenced input: peripheral blood. This chain joins TRBV6-1 and TRBJ2-7; the D gene is possibly TRBD1 (6 bases). This TCR was sampled from a woman in her thirties with active or convalescent COVID-19. The CDR3 here is CASSEADRGFREQYF. CDR3 sequence (DNA): TGTGCCAGCAGTGAAGCGGATAGGGGGTTTCGCGAGCAGTACTTC.